The T cell receptor beta chain under discussion was sequenced for a study of cytomegalovirus exposure and HLA in healthy donors. The CDR3 contains 12 residues. The germline CDR1 and CDR2 sequences are SNHLY and FYNNEI. Deletions cut 6 bases from V and 4 bases from J, with 9 bases between. The PCR was carried out with 60 Vbeta primers and 13 Jbeta primers. TCRdb's table, derived via immunoSEQ multiplex PCR, lists solely in-frame clones and lacks some. The sample consists of approximately 140,000 clones, more than 75% of them appearing once. The study's findings and limits: With later analysis, a missense DCLRE1C variant became linked to TCR beta V- and J-gene trimming. A later analysis reportedly identified an Asian-associated ancestry cluster as carrying fewer N-insertions than the roughly 670-donor mean. As was reported, the classifier diagnosed cytomegalovirus status with high specificity and sensitivity.

In the case of this clone: Its antigen is currently unknown.

The sequence was collected from a male donor in good health and CMV-seronegative. Sequenced input: PBMCs. The chain uses TRBV2 and TRBJ2-5; TRBD1 is a possible D gene (6 bases). The CDR3 is CASSGRGETQYF. The CDR3 DNA is TGTGCCAGCAGCGGCAGGGGAGAGACCCAGTACTTC. The complete variable domain, with remaining parts taken from reference TRBV2 and TRBJ2-5, reads EPEVTQTPSHQVTQMGQEVILRCVPISNHLYFYWYRQILGQKVEFLVSFYNNEISEKSEIFDDQFSVERPDGSNFTLKIRSTKLEDSAMYFCASSGRGETQYFGPGTRLLVL.